This record looks at one TCR beta chain sequence and its context. Germline is not matched at one junction end, which may reflect a read error. The data originate from a study of blood T cells in healthy people across ages. Then a second PCR, running about 6 to 11 cycles, was carried out with a sample-barcoded 5' primer and a J-beta primer mix. TCRdb analysed the 5' RACE reads with MiXCR anew, one entry per CDR3 protein. The sample yields just under 750,000 distinct CDR3 sequences, 22% seen once. The CDR3 has 14 amino acids. Germline CDR1 SGHRS, CDR2 YFSETQ. V is TRBV5-1 and J is TRBJ2-7; D is tentatively TRBD1 or TRBD2 (6 bases each). Material for sequencing was blood. The TCR sequence derives from a man between 65 and 85 years old in good health. The CDR3 DNA is TGCGCCAGCAGCTTGAAGGGGGGCTCCTACGAGCAATACTTC. Translating gives CASSLKGGSYEQYF.